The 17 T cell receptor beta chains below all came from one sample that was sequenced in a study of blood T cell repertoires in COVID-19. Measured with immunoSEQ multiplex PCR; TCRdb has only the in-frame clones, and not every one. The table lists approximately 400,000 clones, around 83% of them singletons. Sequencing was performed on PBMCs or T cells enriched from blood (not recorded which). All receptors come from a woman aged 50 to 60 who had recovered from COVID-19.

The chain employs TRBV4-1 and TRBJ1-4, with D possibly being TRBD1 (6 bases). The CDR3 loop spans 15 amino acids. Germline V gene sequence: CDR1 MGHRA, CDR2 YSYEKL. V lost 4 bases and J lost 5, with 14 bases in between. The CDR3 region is CASSLIQGNNEKLFF. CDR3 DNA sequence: TGCGCCAGCAGCCTAATACAGGGAAACAATGAAAAACTGTTTTTT.

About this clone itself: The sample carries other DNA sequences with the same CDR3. CDR3 loop: CASSLSGNTGELFF. The DNA for the CDR3 is TGCGCCAGCAGCTTGAGCGGGAACACCGGGGAGCTGTTTTTT. The chain employs TRBV5-1 and TRBJ2-2, with D possibly matching TRBD2 (5 bases). The ends were cut back, 1 base at V and 1 base at J, with 5 bases in the middle. Germline loops: CDR1 SGHRS, CDR2 YFSETQ. This CDR3 has 14 residues.

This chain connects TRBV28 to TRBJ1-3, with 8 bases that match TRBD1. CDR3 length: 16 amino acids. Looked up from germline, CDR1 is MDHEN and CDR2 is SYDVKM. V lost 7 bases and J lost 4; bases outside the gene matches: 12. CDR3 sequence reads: CASNSPQGAWGNTIYF. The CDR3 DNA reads TGTGCCAGCAATTCCCCGCAGGGGGCTTGGGGAAACACCATATATTTT.

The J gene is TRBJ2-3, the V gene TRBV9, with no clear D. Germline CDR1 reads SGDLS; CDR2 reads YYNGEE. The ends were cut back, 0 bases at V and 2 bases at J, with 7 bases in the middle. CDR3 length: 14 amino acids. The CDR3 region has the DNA TGTGCCAGCAGCGTAGCAGTCCACACAGATACGCAGTATTTT. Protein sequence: CASSVAVHTDTQYF.

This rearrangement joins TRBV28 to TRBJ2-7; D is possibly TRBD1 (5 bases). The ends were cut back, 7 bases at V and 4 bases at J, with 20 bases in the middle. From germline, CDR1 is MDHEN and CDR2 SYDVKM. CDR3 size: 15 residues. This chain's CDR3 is CASIHNTGRGYEQYF. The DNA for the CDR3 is TGTGCCAGCATCCACAACACAGGTAGGGGATACGAGCAGTACTTC.

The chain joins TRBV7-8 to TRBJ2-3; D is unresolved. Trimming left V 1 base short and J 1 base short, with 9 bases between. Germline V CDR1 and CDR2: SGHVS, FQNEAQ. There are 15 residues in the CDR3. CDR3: CASSLESKGTDTQYF. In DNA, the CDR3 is TGTGCCAGCAGCTTAGAATCTAAAGGCACAGATACGCAGTATTTT.

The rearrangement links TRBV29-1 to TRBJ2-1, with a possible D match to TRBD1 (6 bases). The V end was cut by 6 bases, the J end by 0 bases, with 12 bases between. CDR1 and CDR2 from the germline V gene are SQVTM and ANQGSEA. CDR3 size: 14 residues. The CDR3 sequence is CSVKGDISYNEQFF. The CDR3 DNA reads TGCAGCGTGAAGGGGGACATCTCCTACAATGAGCAGTTCTTC.

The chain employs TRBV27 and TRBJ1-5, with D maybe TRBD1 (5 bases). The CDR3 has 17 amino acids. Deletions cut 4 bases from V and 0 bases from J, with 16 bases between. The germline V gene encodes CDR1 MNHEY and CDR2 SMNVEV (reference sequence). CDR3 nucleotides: TGTGCCAGCAGTTCCCGACTGGGGCAATTTAGCAATCAGCCCCAGCATTTT. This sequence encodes CASSSRLGQFSNQPQHF.

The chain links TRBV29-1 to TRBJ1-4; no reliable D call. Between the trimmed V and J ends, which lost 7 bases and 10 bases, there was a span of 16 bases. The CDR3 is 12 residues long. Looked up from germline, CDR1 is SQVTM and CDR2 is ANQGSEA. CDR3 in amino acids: CSAEGRSGKLFF. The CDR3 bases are TGCAGCGCCGAGGGTCGGTCCGGAAAACTGTTTTTT.

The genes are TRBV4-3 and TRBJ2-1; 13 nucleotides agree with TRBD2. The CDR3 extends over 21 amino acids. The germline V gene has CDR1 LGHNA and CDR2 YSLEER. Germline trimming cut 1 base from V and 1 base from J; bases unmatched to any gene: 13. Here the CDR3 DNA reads TGCGCCAGCAGCCAAGGGAAAACTGTTTCGGGACTAGCGGGATCCTACAATGAGCAGTTCTTC. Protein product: CASSQGKTVSGLAGSYNEQFF.

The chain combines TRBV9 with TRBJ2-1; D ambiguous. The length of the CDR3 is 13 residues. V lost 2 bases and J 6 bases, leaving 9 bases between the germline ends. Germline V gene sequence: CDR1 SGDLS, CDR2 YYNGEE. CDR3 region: CASSVGSGNEQFF. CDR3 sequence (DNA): TGTGCCAGCAGCGTCGGGTCGGGCAATGAGCAGTTCTTC.

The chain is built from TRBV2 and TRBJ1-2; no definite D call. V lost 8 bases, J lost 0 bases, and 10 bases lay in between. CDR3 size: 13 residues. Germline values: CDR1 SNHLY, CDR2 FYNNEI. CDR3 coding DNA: TGTGCCAGCTGTCCCCTAGCTAACTATGGCTACACCTTC. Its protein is CASCPLANYGYTF.

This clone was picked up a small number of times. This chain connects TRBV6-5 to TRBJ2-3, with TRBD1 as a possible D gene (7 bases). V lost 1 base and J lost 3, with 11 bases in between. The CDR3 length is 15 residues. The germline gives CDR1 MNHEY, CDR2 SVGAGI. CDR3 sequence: CASSYFAGQTDTQYF. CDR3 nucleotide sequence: TGTGCCAGCAGTTACTTTGCGGGACAGACAGATACGCAGTATTTT.

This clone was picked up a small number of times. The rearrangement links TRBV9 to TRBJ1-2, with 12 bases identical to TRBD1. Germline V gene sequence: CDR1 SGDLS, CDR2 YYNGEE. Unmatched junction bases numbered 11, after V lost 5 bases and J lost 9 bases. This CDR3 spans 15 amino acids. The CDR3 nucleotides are TGTGCCAGCAGTCTAGAGGGACAGGGGGCGGTTAGCTACACCTTC. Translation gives CASSLEGQGAVSYTF.

CDR3 DNA sequence: TGTGCCAGCAGTTTGCAGAACTCCTACGAGCAGTACTTC. This gives the protein CASSLQNSYEQYF. This chain connects TRBV12-3 or TRBV12-4 to TRBJ2-7; D gene uncertain. V lost 3 bases and J 0 bases, leaving 6 bases between the germline ends. The CDR3 totals 13 residues.

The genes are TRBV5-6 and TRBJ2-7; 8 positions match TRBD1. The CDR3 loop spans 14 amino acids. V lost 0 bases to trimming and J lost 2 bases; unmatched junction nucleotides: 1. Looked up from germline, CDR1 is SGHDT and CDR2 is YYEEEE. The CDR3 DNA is TGTGCCAGCAGCTTGGTGGACAGGGCCTACGAGCAGTACTTC. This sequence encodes CASSLVDRAYEQYF.

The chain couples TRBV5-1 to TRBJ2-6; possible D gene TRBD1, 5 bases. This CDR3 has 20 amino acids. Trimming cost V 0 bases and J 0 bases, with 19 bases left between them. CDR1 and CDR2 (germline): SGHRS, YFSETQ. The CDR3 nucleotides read TGCGCCAGCAGCTTGGCTGATGAGTGGGGCGCCTTCTCTGGGGCCAACGTCCTGACTTTC. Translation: CASSLADEWGAFSGANVLTF.